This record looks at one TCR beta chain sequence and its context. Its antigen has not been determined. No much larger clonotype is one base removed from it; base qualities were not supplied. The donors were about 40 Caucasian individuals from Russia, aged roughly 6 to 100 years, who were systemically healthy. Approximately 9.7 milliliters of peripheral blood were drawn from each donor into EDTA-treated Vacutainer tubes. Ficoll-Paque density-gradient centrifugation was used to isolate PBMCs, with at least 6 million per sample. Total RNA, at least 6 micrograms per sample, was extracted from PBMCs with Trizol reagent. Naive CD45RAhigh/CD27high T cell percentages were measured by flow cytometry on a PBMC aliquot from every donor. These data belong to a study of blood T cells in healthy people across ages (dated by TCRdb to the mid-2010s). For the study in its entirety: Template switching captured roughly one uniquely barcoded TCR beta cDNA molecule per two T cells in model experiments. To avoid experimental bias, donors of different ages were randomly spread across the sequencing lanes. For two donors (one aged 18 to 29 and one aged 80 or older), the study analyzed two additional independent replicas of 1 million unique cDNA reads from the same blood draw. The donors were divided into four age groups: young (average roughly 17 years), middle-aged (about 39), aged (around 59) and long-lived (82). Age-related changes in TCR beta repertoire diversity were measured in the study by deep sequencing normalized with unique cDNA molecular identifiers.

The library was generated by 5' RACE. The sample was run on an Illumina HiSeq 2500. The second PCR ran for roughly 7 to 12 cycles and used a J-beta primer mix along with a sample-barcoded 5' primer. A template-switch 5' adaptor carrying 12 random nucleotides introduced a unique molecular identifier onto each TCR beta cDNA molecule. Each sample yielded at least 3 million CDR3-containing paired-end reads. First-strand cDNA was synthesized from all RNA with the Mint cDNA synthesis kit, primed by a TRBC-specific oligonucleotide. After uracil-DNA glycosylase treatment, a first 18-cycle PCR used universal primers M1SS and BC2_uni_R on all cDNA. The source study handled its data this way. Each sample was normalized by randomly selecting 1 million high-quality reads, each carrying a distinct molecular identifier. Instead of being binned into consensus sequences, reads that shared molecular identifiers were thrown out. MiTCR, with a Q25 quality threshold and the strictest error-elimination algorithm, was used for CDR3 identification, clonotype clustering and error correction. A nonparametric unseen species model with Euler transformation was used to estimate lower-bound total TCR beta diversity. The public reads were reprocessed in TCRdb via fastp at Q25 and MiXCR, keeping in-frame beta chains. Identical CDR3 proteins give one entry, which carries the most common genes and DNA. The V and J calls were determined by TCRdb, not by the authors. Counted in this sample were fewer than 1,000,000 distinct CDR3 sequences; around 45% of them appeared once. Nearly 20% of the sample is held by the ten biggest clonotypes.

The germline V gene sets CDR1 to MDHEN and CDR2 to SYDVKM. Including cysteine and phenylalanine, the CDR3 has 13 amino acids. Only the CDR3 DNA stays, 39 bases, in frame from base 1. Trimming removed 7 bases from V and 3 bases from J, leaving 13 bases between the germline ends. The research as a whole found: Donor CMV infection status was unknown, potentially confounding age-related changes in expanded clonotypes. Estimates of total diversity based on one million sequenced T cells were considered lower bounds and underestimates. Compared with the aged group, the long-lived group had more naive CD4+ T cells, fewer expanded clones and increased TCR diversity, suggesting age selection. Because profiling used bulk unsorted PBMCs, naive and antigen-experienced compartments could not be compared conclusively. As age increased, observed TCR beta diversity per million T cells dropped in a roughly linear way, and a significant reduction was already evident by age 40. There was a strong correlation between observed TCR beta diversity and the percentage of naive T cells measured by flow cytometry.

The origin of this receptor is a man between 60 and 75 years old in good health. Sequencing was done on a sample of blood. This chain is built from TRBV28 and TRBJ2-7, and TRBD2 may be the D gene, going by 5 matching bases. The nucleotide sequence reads TGTGCCAGCATAGGAGCGGCTGTCTACGAGCAGTACTTC. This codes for CASIGAAVYEQYF.